The subject of this entry is one T cell receptor beta chain. No antigen is known for it. These data belong to a study of CD8 T cells in ankylosing spondylitis. Broader study findings: Disease-associated clonotypes exhibited CD8+ identity and were relatively infrequent in peripheral blood. One TCR beta motif, made up of about 8 highly homologous variants, appeared characteristic of ankylosing spondylitis blood.

Per germline, CDR1 MNHEY and CDR2 SVGEGT. This CDR3 has 19 residues. The junction had 16 bases not matched to a gene; V was cut back by 8 bases and J by 1 base. Making the TCR beta libraries involved quantitative 5'-RACE with molecular barcodes. TCRdb reprocessed the 5' RACE reads via MiXCR and lists one record per CDR3 protein. The table includes about 440,000 distinct CDR3 sequences, roughly 15% detected once. V usage is TRBV6-2 or TRBV6-3 and J usage is TRBJ2-1, with 11 bases lining up with TRBD2. The sequence was obtained from a male donor with ankylosing spondylitis. The specimen sequenced was blood, either unsorted or a sorted T cell fraction (not recorded which). CDR3 DNA: TGTGCCAGCTCCCAAGAGGGACTAGCGGACCTCTTTTCCTACAATGAGCAGTTCTTC. Protein product: CASSQEGLADLFSYNEQFF.